The T cell receptor (beta chain) under discussion was sequenced for a study of early T cells in non-severe SARS-CoV-2 infection. Study-wide results and limits: Missing private and CD4 specificities, VDJdb matching favored anti-spike CD8 responses.

As part of library construction, unique molecular identifiers were attached to individual cDNA molecules. A single record per CDR3 protein comes from TCRdb applying MiXCR to the 5' RACE reads. Of about 69,000 distinct CDR3 sequences listed, over 9.5% were seen once; the top ten hold roughly 6%. CDR1 and CDR2 (germline): DFQATT, SNEGSKA (reference sequence). V gave up 1 base and J gave up 2 bases, with 9 bases separating them. The CDR3 runs to 14 residues. For this clonotype: Its antigen is currently unknown.

The receptor comes from an adult who was a healthcare worker with PCR-confirmed SARS-CoV-2 infection or an uninfected control (not recorded which). V is TRBV20-1 and J is TRBJ1-5, with D unclear. The sample comprised whole blood. The chain's CDR3 is CSARVGGGNQPQHF. The DNA of the CDR3 is TGCAGTGCTAGAGTGGGCGGAGGCAATCAGCCCCAGCATTTT.